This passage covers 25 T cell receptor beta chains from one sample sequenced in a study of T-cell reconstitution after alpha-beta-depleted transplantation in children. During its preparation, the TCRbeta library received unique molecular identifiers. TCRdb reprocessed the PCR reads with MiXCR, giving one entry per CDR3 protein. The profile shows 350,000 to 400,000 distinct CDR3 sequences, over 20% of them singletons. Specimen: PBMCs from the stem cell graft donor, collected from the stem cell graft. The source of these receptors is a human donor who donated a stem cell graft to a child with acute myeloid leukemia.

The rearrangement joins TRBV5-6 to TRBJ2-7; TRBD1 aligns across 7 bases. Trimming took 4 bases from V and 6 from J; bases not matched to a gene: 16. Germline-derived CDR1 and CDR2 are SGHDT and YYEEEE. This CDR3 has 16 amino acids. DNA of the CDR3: TGTGCCAGCAGCCCAAACCGGGACAGAGTCTTCTCCGAGCAGTACTTC. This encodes CASSPNRDRVFSEQYF.

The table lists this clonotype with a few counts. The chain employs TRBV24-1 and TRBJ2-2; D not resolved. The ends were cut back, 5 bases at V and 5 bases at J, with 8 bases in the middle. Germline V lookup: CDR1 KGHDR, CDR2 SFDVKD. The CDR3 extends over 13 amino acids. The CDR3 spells CATSGHKTGELFF. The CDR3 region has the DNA TGTGCCACCAGTGGGCACAAGACCGGGGAGCTGTTTTTT.

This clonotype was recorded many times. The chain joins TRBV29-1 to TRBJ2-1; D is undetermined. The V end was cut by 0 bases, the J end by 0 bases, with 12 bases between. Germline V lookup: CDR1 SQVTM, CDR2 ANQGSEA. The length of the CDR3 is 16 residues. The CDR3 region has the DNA TGCAGCGTTGAAGATTCGGACCAGAGCTCCTACAATGAGCAGTTCTTC. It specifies CSVEDSDQSSYNEQFF.

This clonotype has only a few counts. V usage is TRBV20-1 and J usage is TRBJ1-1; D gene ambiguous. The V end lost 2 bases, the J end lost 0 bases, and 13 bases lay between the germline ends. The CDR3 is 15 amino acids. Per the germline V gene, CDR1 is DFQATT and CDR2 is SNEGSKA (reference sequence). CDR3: CSARTILVVNTEAFF. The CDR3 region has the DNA TGCAGTGCTAGAACGATTCTAGTCGTGAACACTGAAGCTTTCTTT.

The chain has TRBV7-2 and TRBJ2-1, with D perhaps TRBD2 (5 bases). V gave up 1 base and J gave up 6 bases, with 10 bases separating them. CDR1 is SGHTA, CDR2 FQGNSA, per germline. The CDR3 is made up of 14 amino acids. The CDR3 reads CASSLERAGNEQFF. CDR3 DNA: TGTGCCAGCAGCTTAGAGAGGGCGGGCAATGAGCAGTTCTTC.

CDR3 amino acids: CASSLMGQDTSGGNIQYF. CDR3 DNA: TGTGCCAGCAGTTTGATGGGACAGGACACCTCGGGTGGAAACATTCAGTACTTC. The chain carries TRBV12-3 or TRBV12-4 and TRBJ2-4; 8 bases are a match to TRBD1. The junction had 16 bases not matched to a gene; V was cut back by 3 bases and J by 6 bases. The CDR3 is 18 amino acids.

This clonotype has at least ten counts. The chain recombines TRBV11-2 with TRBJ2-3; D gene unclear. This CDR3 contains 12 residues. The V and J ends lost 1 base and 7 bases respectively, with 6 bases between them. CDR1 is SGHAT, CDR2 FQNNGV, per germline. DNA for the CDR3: TGTGCCAGCAGCTTAGGGTCCCATACGCAGTATTTT. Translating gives CASSLGSHTQYF.

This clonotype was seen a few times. CDR3 in DNA: TGTGCCACACAGGACAGGGGCAGCAATCAGCCCCAGCATTTT. As protein: CATQDRGSNQPQHF. The chain carries TRBV10-3 and TRBJ1-5; 9 nucleotides match TRBD1. Per germline, CDR1 ENHRY and CDR2 SYGVKD. This CDR3 comprises 14 residues. V was pared by 10 bases and J by 1 base, with 5 bases of the junction left unmatched.

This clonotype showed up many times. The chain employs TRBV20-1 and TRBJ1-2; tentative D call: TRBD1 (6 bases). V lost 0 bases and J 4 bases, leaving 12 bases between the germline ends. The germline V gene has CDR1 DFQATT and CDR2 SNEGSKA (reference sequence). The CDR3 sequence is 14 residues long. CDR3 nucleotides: TGCAGTGCTAGAGATCGGCACAGGGCCTATGGCTACACCTTC. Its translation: CSARDRHRAYGYTF.

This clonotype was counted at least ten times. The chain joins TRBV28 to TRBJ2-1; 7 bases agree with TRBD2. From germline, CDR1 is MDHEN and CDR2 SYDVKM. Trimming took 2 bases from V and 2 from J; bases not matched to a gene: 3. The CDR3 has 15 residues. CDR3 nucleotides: TGTGCCAGCAGTTTAGCTAGCGGCCCCTACAATGAGCAGTTCTTC. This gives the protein CASSLASGPYNEQFF.

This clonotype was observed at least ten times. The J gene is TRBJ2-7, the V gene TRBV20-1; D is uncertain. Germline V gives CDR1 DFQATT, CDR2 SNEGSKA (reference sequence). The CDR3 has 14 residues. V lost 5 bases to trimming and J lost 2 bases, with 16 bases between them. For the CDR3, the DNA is TGCAGTGCTCCTCGGACCCAATCAACCTACGAGCAGTACTTC. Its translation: CSAPRTQSTYEQYF.

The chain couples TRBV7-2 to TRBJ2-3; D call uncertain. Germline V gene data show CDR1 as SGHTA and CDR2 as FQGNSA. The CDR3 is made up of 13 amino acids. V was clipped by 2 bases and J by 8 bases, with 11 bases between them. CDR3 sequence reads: CASSLNGESTQYF. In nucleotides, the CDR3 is TGTGCCAGCAGCTTAAATGGGGAAAGTACGCAGTATTTT.

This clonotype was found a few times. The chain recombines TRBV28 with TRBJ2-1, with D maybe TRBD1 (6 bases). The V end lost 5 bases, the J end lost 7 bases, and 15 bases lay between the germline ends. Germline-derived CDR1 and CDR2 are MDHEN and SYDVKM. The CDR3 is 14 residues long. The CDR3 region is CASSPRTARNEQFF. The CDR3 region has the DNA TGTGCCAGCAGTCCGCGGACAGCTAGGAATGAGCAGTTCTTC.

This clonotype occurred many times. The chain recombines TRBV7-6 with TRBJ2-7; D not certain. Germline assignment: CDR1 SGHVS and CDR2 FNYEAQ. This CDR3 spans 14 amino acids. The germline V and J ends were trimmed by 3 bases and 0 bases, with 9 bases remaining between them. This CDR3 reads CASSLADGSYEQYF. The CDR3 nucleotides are TGTGCCAGCAGCTTGGCGGACGGCTCCTACGAGCAGTACTTC.

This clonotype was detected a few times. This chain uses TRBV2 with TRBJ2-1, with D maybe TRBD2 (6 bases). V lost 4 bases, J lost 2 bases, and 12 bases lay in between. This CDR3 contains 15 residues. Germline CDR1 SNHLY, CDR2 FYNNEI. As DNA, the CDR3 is TGTGCCAGCAGTGTGGGTAGCGGCCCCTACAATGAGCAGTTCTTC. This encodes CASSVGSGPYNEQFF. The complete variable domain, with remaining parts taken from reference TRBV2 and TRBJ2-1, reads EPEVTQTPSHQVTQMGQEVILRCVPISNHLYFYWYRQILGQKVEFLVSFYNNEISEKSEIFDDQFSVERPDGSNFTLKIRSTKLEDSAMYFCASSVGSGPYNEQFFGPGTRLTVL.

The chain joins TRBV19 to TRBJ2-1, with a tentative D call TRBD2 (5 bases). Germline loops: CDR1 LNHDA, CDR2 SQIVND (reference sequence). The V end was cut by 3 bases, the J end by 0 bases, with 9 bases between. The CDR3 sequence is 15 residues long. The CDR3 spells CASSIKGSSYNEQFF. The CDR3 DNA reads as TGTGCCAGTAGTATTAAAGGGAGCTCCTACAATGAGCAGTTCTTC.

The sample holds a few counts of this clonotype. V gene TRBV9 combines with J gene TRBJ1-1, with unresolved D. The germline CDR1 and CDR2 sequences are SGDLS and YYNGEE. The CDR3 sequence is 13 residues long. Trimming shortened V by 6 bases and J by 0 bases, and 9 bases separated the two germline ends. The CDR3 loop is CASTADMNTEAFF. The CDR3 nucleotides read TGTGCCAGCACTGCAGATATGAACACTGAAGCTTTCTTT.

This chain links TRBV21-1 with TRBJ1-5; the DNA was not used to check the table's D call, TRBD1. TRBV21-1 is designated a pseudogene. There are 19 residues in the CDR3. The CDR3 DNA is TGTGCCAGCAGCAAAGCGCGGACAGGGAGGTGGTTTGGAGGTCAGCCCCAGCATTTT. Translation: CASSKARTGRWFGGQPQHF.

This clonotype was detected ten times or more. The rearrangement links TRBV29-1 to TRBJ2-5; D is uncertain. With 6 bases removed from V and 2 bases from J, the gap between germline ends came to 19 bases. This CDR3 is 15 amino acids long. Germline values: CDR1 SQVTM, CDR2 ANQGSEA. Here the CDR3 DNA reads TGCAGCGTCGCTTCTCTGCTACGTCGTCAAGAGACCCAGTACTTC. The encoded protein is CSVASLLRRQETQYF. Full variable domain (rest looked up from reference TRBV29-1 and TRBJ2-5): SAVISQKPSRDICQRGTSLTIQCQVDSQVTMMFWYRQQPGQSLTLIATANQGSEATYESGFVIDKFPISRPNLTFSTLTVSNMSPEDSSIYLCSVASLLRRQETQYFGPGTRLLVL.

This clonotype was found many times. CDR3 amino acids: CSVGTGVRNQPQHF. For the CDR3, the DNA is TGCAGCGTGGGAACGGGGGTGCGCAATCAGCCCCAGCATTTT. This chain connects TRBV29-1 to TRBJ1-5; TRBD1 is a possible D gene (5 bases). Germline-derived CDR1 and CDR2 are SQVTM and ANQGSEA. This CDR3 has 14 amino acids. The V end was cut by 6 bases, the J end by 2 bases, with 14 bases between.

The CDR3 spells CATSMGDPSSYNEQFF. As DNA, the CDR3 is TGTGCCACCAGTATGGGGGACCCGAGCTCCTACAATGAGCAGTTCTTC. This sequence joins TRBV15 and TRBJ2-1; D is tentatively TRBD1 or TRBD2 (5 bases each). CDR3 size: 16 residues. Germline V gene data show CDR1 as LNHNV and CDR2 as YYDKDF (reference sequence). Trimming shortened V by 6 bases and J by 0 bases, and 15 bases separated the two germline ends.

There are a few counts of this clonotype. The CDR3 is CASSGLAGNNEQFF. The CDR3 nucleotides read TGCGCCAGCAGCGGACTAGCGGGAAACAATGAGCAGTTCTTC. This chain uses TRBV5-1 with TRBJ2-1; TRBD2 matches 12 bases. V lost 4 bases to trimming and J lost 5 bases; unmatched junction nucleotides: 1. Germline lookup yields CDR1 SGHRS and CDR2 YFSETQ. This CDR3 comprises 14 residues.

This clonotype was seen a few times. DNA of the CDR3: TGTGCCAGCAGTTTCATTACCTACAATGAGCAGTTCTTC. Its protein is CASSFITYNEQFF. This chain connects TRBV12-3 or TRBV12-4 to TRBJ2-1, with no clear D. V was cut by 3 bases and J by 2 bases, with 5 bases left in between. This CDR3 spans 13 amino acids.

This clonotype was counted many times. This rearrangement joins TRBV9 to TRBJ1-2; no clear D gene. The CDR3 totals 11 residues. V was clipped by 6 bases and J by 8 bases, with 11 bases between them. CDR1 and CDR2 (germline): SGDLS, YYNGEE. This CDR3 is CASKGNGGYTF. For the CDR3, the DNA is TGTGCCAGCAAGGGCAACGGAGGCTACACCTTC.

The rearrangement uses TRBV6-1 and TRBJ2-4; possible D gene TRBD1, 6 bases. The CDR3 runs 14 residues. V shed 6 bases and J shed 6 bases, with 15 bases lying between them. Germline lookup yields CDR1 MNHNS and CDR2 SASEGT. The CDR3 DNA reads TGTGCCAGCAGACAACCGGGACACCCAAACATTCAGTACTTC. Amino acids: CASRQPGHPNIQYF.